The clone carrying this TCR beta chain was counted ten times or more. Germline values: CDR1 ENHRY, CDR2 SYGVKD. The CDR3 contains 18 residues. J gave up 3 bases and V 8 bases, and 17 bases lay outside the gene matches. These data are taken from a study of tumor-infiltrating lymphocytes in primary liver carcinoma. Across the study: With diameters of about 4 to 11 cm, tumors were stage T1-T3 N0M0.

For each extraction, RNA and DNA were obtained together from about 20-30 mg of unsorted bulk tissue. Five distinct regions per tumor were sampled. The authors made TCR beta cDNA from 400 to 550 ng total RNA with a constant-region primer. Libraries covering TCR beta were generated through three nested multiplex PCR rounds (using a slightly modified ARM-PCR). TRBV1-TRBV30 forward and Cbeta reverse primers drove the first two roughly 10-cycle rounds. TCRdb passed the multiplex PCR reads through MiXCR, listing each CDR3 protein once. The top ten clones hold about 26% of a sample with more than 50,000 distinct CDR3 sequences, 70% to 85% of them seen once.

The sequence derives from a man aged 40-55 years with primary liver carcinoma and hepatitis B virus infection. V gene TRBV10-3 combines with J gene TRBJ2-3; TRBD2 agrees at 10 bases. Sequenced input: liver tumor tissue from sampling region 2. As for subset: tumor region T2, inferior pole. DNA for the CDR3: TGTGCCATCTCAAGAAGGATTCTAGCGGGAGAGGGGACAGATACGCAGTATTTT. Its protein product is CAISRRILAGEGTDTQYF.